One sample yielded the 8 T cell receptor beta chains listed below, sequenced in a study of response to subunit inactivated influenza vaccine. A single record per CDR3 protein comes from TCRdb applying MiXCR to the RT-PCR reads. The table shows over 150,000 distinct CDR3 sequences, with approximately 12% occurring only once. The input for sequencing was CD8+ T cells sorted from PBMCs, taken roughly 24 months after vaccination. The receptor source for this set is a man in his fifties or sixties who received an inactivated influenza vaccine.

This clonotype was detected many times. The rearrangement links TRBV20-1 to TRBJ2-1, with 9 nucleotides matching TRBD1. Per the germline V gene, CDR1 is DFQATT and CDR2 is SNEGSKA (reference sequence). V shed 0 bases and J 8 bases; nucleotides not matched to a gene: 5. This CDR3 is 14 amino acids long. CDR3 in amino acids: CSARDFTGGYEQFF. The CDR3 DNA reads TGCAGTGCTAGAGATTTTACAGGGGGCTATGAGCAGTTCTTC.

This clonotype was counted only a few times. V and J are TRBV19 and TRBJ2-7; 8 bases agree with TRBD1. The CDR3 is 11 amino acids. Looked up from germline, CDR1 is LNHDA and CDR2 is SQIVND (reference sequence). Trimming cost V 6 bases and J 6 bases; bases outside gene matches: 1. The CDR3 nucleotides are TGTGCCAGTAGCGGGACAGGCGAGCAGTACTTC. This translates into CASSGTGEQYF.

This clonotype was observed at least ten times. J is TRBJ2-7 and V is TRBV7-9; TRBD1 is a possible D gene (5 bases). CDR1 SEHNR and CDR2 FQNEAQ come from the germline V gene (reference sequence). Trimming cost V 4 bases and J 1 base, with 14 bases left between them. This CDR3 spans 15 amino acids. Here the CDR3 DNA reads TGTGCCAGCAGCTCCACCGTTAGACAGTCCTACGAGCAGTACTTC. This translates into CASSSTVRQSYEQYF.

Many counts were recorded for this clonotype. The gene calls are TRBV5-1 and TRBJ1-1; 7 positions agree with TRBD1. The germline gives CDR1 SGHRS, CDR2 YFSETQ. The J segment lost 5 bases and the V segment lost 0 bases, leaving 1 base of the junction unmatched. There are 13 residues in the CDR3. CDR3 sequence: CASSLDRGTEAFF. The CDR3 region has the DNA TGCGCCAGCAGCTTGGACAGGGGAACTGAAGCTTTCTTT.

This clonotype came up many times. This chain joins TRBV20-1 and TRBJ2-7; no firm D call. Trimming cost V 7 bases and J 0 bases, with 10 bases left between them. This CDR3 has 12 residues. Germline loops: CDR1 DFQATT, CDR2 SNEGSKA (reference sequence). The DNA of the CDR3 is TGCAGTGGGACGGTAAGCTCCTACGAGCAGTACTTC. This encodes CSGTVSSYEQYF.

This clonotype has ten or more counts. V is TRBV20-1 and J is TRBJ2-3; D not resolved. The CDR3 totals 16 residues. CDR1 is DFQATT and CDR2 is SNEGSKA in the germline V gene (reference sequence). Trimming shortened V by 0 bases and J by 2 bases, and 15 bases separated the two germline ends. As DNA, the CDR3 is TGCAGTGCTAGAGAGTTGATGTTGGCCGACACAGATACGCAGTATTTT. It is translated as CSARELMLADTDTQYF.

This clonotype has more than one count but fewer than ten. The chain recombines TRBV20-1 with TRBJ1-4, with D tentatively TRBD1 (6 bases). Germline V gene data show CDR1 as DFQATT and CDR2 as SNEGSKA (reference sequence). The CDR3 is made up of 13 amino acids. Trimming pared 6 bases from V and 4 bases from J, leaving 12 bases between. The CDR3 nucleotides read TGCAGTGCGCGGGACACTCGTAATGAAAAACTGTTTTTT. This translates into CSARDTRNEKLFF.

The gene calls are TRBV10-3 and TRBJ2-5; tentative D call: TRBD1 (6 bases). CDR1 ENHRY and CDR2 SYGVKD come from the germline V gene. This CDR3 region has 13 residues. V shed 3 bases and J shed 5 bases, with 10 bases lying between them. The CDR3 region is CAISDRGRETQYF. As DNA, the CDR3 is TGTGCCATCAGTGACAGGGGTCGCGAGACCCAGTACTTC.